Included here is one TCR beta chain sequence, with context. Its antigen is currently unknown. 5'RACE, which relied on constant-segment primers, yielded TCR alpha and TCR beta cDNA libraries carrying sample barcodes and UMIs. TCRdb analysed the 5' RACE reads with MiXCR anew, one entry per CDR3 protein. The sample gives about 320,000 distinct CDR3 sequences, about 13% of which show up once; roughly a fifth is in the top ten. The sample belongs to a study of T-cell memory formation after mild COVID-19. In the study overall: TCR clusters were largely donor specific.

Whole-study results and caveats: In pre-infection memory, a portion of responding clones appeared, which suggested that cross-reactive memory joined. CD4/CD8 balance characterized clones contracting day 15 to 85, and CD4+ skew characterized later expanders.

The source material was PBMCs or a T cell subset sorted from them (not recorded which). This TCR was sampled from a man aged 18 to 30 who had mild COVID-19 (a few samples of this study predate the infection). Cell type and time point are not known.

CDR3 region: CASSFRQGVSEAFF. CDR3 nucleotide sequence: TGCGCCAGCAGCTTTCGACAGGGAGTCTCTGAAGCTTTCTTT. This chain connects TRBV5-1 to TRBJ1-1; 7 bases align to TRBD1. J lost 6 bases, V lost 2 bases, and 7 bases had no gene match. The CDR3 consists of 14 residues. Germline assignment: CDR1 SGHRS and CDR2 YFSETQ.